The clone carrying this T cell receptor (beta chain) was recorded only once. Antigen: not known. With a much larger clone just one base away, this may be a read error. The germline V gene has CDR1 LGHNA and CDR2 YSLEER. This CDR3 has 15 amino acids. Germline trimming cut 4 bases from V and 3 bases from J; bases unmatched to any gene: 6. The sample originates from a study of tumor-infiltrating lymphocytes in primary liver carcinoma. About the research overall: Recorded tumor stage was T1-T3 N0M0, with diameters of about 4 to 10 cm.

The template, about 500 ng total RNA, yielded TCR beta cDNA made with a constant-region primer. Researchers made the TCR beta libraries by running three nested multiplex PCR rounds with slightly modified ARM-PCR. TRBV1-TRBV30 forward primers paired with a C-beta reverse primer were used in the first two PCR rounds, which ran roughly 9 cycles each. TCRdb ran MiXCR on the multiplex PCR reads and lists one entry per CDR3 protein. The sample holds some 320,000 distinct CDR3 sequences, less than 75% seen once. It was unsorted whole blood that yielded blood RNA, and germline DNA was also extracted. Study observations and caveats: Unsorted bulk samples meant CD4+ and CD8+ repertoires went uncompared. Top-250-clone fractions were significantly higher in tumors than in blood (p = 0.039).

The sequence was obtained from a man aged 40-50 years with primary liver carcinoma and hepatitis B virus infection. Sequencing was carried out using peripheral blood. The chain has TRBV4-3 and TRBJ2-3; TRBD2 agrees at 8 bases. CDR3 sequence (DNA): TGCGCCAGCAGCCTGGGAAGCGGGAGTACAGATACGCAGTATTTT. This gives the protein CASSLGSGSTDTQYF.